The 8 T cell receptor beta chains reported below all come from one sample, sequenced in a study of CD8+ T cells in alopecia areata. Sequencing relied on a cDNA template that was reverse transcribed from extracted RNA. Method: immunoSEQ multiplex PCR; TCRdb's copy keeps in-frame clones and lacks some. The data show about 180,000 clones, 59% seen once. The material sequenced was CD4+ T cells sorted from blood, taken at week 0. The receptor source for this set is a human donor with alopecia areata.

This clone was seen more than once but under ten times. The rearrangement joins TRBV7-3 to TRBJ2-7; a weak D match, TRBD2 (6 bases). This CDR3 is 15 amino acids long. The V gene's germline CDR1 is SGHTA and CDR2 FQGTGA. With 1 base removed from V and 4 bases from J, the gap between germline ends came to 14 bases. CDR3 coding DNA: TGTGCCAGCAGCTTAAGTGGGGACTCAAGATACGAGCAGTACTTC. Translation gives CASSLSGDSRYEQYF. The variable domain in full, with the rest retrieved from reference TRBV7-3 and TRBJ2-7, is GAGVSQTPSNKVTEKGKYVELRCDPISGHTALYWYRQSLGQGPEFLIYFQGTGAADDSGLPNDRFFAVRPEGSVSTLKIQRTERGDSAVYLCASSLSGDSRYEQYFGPGTRLTVT.

The CDR3 coding sequence is TGTGCCAGCTCACCACGGGGTGGGTACGAGCAGTACTTC. It specifies CASSPRGGYEQYF. The chain links TRBV18 to TRBJ2-7; D uncertain. The CDR3 contains 13 residues. The germline V gene has CDR1 KGHSH and CDR2 LQKENI. V was clipped by 1 base and J by 4 bases, with 8 bases between them.

This rearrangement joins TRBV11-2 to TRBJ2-1, with 7 bases aligning to TRBD1. The germline V gene encodes CDR1 SGHAT and CDR2 FQNNGV. The CDR3 has 13 residues. V shed 4 bases, J shed 7 bases, and the junction held 4 bases outside the gene matches. The CDR3 nucleotides are TGTGCCAGCAGCTCGGACAGGAGTAATGAGCAGTTCTTC. This sequence encodes CASSSDRSNEQFF. The variable domain in full, completed from reference TRBV11-2 and TRBJ2-1, reads EAGVAQSPRYKIIEKRQSVAFWCNPISGHATLYWYQQILGQGPKLLIQFQNNGVVDDSQLPKDRFSAERLKGVDSTLKIQPAKLEDSAVYLCASSSDRSNEQFFGPGTRLTVL.

The J gene is TRBJ1-1, the V gene TRBV12-5, with no clear D. The CDR3 sequence is 13 residues long. V gave up 4 bases and J gave up 1 base, with 7 bases separating them. Germline V gives CDR1 LGHNT, CDR2 FRNRAP. The CDR3 loop is CASGSAANTEAFF. CDR3 nucleotide sequence: TGTGCTAGTGGTTCTGCGGCGAACACTGAAGCTTTCTTT.

The chain employs TRBV5-1 and TRBJ2-7; perhaps TRBD2 as D (6 bases). CDR1 SGHRS and CDR2 YFSETQ come from the germline V gene. The CDR3 extends over 15 amino acids. Trimming pared 3 bases from V and 6 bases from J, leaving 19 bases between. CDR3 DNA sequence: TGCGCCAGCAGCTCTGCGCTGCGGGGTCTCGGCGAGCAGTACTTC. Amino acid sequence: CASSSALRGLGEQYF. The variable domain in full, completed from reference TRBV5-1 and TRBJ2-7, reads KAGVTQTPRYLIKTRGQQVTLSCSPISGHRSVSWYQQTPGQGLQFLFEYFSETQRNKGNFPGRFSGRQFSNSRSEMNVSTLELGDSALYLCASSSALRGLGEQYFGPGTRLTVT.

This sequence joins TRBV19 and TRBJ2-3, with no clear D. The V end lost 2 bases, the J end lost 6 bases, and 9 bases lay between the germline ends. CDR1 LNHDA and CDR2 SQIVND come from the germline V gene (reference sequence). The CDR3 is 13 amino acids. CDR3 nucleotides: TGTGCCAGTAGTATAACCCCCCGGGATACGCAGTATTTT. As protein: CASSITPRDTQYF.

This rearrangement joins TRBV7-6 to TRBJ2-3; 11 bases line up with TRBD2. There are 15 residues in the CDR3. V shed 3 bases, J shed 5 bases, and the junction held 4 bases outside the gene matches. Germline loops: CDR1 SGHVS, CDR2 FNYEAQ. For the CDR3, the DNA is TGTGCCAGCAGCTTGCTAGCGGGGGGTTTAGATACGCAGTATTTT. This gives the protein CASSLLAGGLDTQYF.

V gene TRBV29-1 combines with J gene TRBJ1-2; D is uncertain. V lost 7 bases to trimming and J lost 0 bases, with 9 bases between them. The germline CDR1 and CDR2 sequences are SQVTM and ANQGSEA. The length of the CDR3 is 12 residues. The CDR3 loop is CSGRIANYGYTF. The CDR3 DNA reads as TGCAGCGGGCGTATAGCTAACTATGGCTACACCTTC.